This T cell receptor beta chain was identified during a study of blood T cell repertoires in COVID-19. Study-level information: Samples representing acute and convalescent COVID-19 were sourced from the United States, Italy and Spain.

Per the germline V gene, CDR1 is SGDLS and CDR2 is YYNGEE. The junction had 8 bases not matched to a gene; V was cut back by 3 bases and J by 11 bases. The CDR3 is made up of 14 amino acids. The authors' processing: Using reference gene primer amplification, nucleated cell counts were estimated. Clones were sequenced by immunoSEQ multiplex PCR, and TCRdb holds only the in-frame ones, with some missing. The V and J calls and clone size were taken over from that table, and D and trimming were inferred from the DNA. The sample records about 120,000 clones, roughly 72% being singletons. Specimen: peripheral blood. This receptor was obtained from a man in his sixties with acute or convalescent COVID-19. J is TRBJ1-1 and V is TRBV9, with 12 nucleotides matching TRBD1. In nucleotides, the CDR3 is TGTGCCAGCAGCGAAGGGACAGGGGGCGTGAGGGCTTTCTTT. It encodes CASSEGTGGVRAFF.